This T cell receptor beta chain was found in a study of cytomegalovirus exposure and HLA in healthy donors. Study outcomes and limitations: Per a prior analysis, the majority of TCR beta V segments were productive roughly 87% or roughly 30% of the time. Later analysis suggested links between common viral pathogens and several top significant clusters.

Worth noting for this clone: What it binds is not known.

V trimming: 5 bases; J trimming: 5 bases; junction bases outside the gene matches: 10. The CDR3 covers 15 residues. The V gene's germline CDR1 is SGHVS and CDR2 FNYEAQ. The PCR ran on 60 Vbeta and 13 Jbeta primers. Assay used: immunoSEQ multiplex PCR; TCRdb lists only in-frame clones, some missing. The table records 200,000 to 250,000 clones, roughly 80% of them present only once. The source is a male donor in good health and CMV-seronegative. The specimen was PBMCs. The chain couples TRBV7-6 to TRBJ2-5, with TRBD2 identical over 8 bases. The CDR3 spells CASSRNPGLEETQYF. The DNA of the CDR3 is TGTGCCAGCAGCAGGAACCCGGGACTAGAGGAGACCCAGTACTTC. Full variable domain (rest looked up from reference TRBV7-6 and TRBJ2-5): GAGVSQSPRYKVTKRGQDVALRCDPISGHVSLYWYRQALGQGPEFLTYFNYEAQQDKSGLPNDRFSAERPEGSISTLTIQRTEQRDSAMYRCASSRNPGLEETQYFGPGTRLLVL.